A single sample gave rise to the 6 T cell receptor beta chains below, sequenced in a study of T cells in Graves' hyperthyroidism and ophthalmopathy. TCR beta CDR3 regions were amplified from RNA. HTBI primers drove first-round RT-PCR of the TCR CDR3. TCRdb recomputed calls from the multiplex PCR reads with MiXCR, one row per CDR3 protein. Counted here are about 610,000 distinct CDR3 sequences, roughly 14% occurring once; the ten biggest clones make up approximately 4.3%. The sample consisted of blood. The origin of the receptors is a woman aged 40-49 years with Graves' ophthalmopathy.

This clonotype came up many times. The rearrangement uses TRBV4-1 and TRBJ2-2; no clear D gene. V lost 1 base and J lost 0, with 6 bases in between. The CDR3 is 15 residues long. Germline V gene data show CDR1 as MGHRA and CDR2 as YSYEKL. Written as DNA, the CDR3 is TGCGCCAGCAGCCAAGTAACTCCGAACACCGGGGAGCTGTTTTTT. Translating it yields CASSQVTPNTGELFF.

This clonotype has ten or more counts. V and J are TRBV6-1 and TRBJ2-6; TRBD1 is a possible D gene (6 bases). Deletions cut 3 bases from V and 4 bases from J, with 16 bases between. Germline V gene sequence: CDR1 MNHNS, CDR2 SASEGT. The CDR3 is 17 residues long. The CDR3 loop is CASSEIGQYLGANVLTF. CDR3 sequence (DNA): TGTGCCAGCAGTGAGATAGGACAGTACCTCGGGGCCAACGTCCTGACTTTC.

At least ten counts were recorded for this clonotype. This CDR3 reads CASGGTAKNTEAFF. CDR3 coding DNA: TGTGCCAGCGGGGGTACGGCAAAAAACACTGAAGCTTTCTTT. This rearrangement joins TRBV27 to TRBJ1-1; maybe TRBD1 (5 bases). The CDR3 has 14 residues. Trimming took 8 bases from V and 2 from J, leaving 15 bases between them. Germline V gene lookup returns CDR1 MNHEY and CDR2 SMNVEV (reference sequence).

This chain uses TRBV4-2 with TRBJ1-3; D not certain. The germline gives CDR1 LGHNA, CDR2 YNFKEQ. V was shortened by 1 base and J by 0 bases, with 10 bases between the two germline ends. The CDR3 totals 16 residues. The CDR3 DNA sequence: TGTGCCAGCAGCCAAGGCCTCGGAAGCTCTGGAAACACCATATATTTT. This gives the protein CASSQGLGSSGNTIYF.

At least ten counts were recorded for this clonotype. The V and J genes are TRBV6-5 and TRBJ2-2; D is perhaps TRBD1 (5 bases). The CDR3 spans 13 residues. Trimming took 2 bases from V and 6 from J, leaving 7 bases between them. The V gene's germline CDR1 is MNHEY and CDR2 SVGAGI. The CDR3 loop reads CASSYQGSGELFF. In DNA form, the CDR3 reads TGTGCCAGCAGTTACCAGGGTTCCGGGGAGCTGTTTTTT.

This clonotype has ten or more counts. The chain couples TRBV5-1 to TRBJ2-7, with TRBD1 matching 9 bases. The V segment lost 4 bases and the J segment 5 bases; nucleotides outside the gene matches: 13. Germline V CDR1 and CDR2: SGHRS, YFSETQ. This CDR3 has 16 amino acids. In DNA form, the CDR3 reads TGCGCCAGCAGCCCCCCCCCGACAGGGGGTTTCCACGAGCAGTACTTC. Amino acid sequence: CASSPPPTGGFHEQYF. Combining the CDR3 with reference TRBV5-1 and TRBJ2-7 gives the whole variable domain KAGVTQTPRYLIKTRGQQVTLSCSPISGHRSVSWYQQTPGQGLQFLFEYFSETQRNKGNFPGRFSGRQFSNSRSEMNVSTLELGDSALYLCASSPPPTGGFHEQYFGPGTRLTVT.